This is a list of T cell receptor beta chains from one sample in a study of CD8 T cells in Susac syndrome. TCRdb independently ran MiXCR on the immunoSEQ multiplex PCR reads; one entry per CDR3 protein. Altogether under 250,000 distinct CDR3 sequences are present, approximately 94% being singletons, with the ten largest covering around 0.16%. The sequencing sample was made of CD4+ T cells from PBMCs. The receptors stem from a human donor with Susac syndrome. The CDR3 runs from the conserved cysteine through the conserved F or W. Each record gives: J gene, clone size, V gene, D gene, CDR3 protein, CDR3 DNA. The D gene is left open where the match is weak. Size is stated for part of the rows, as once, few or many counts, or as a class when the clone is expanded.

>TRBJ1-4|-|TRBV27|TRBD1
CASSKQTGSDEKLFF
TGTGCCAGCAGTAAACAGACAGGGTCTGATGAAAAACTGTTTTTT
>TRBJ2-3|-|TRBV7-2|TRBD1
CASSYRDRVPDTQYF
TGTGCCAGCAGCTATCGAGACAGGGTCCCCGATACGCAGTATTTT
>TRBJ1-1|-|TRBV4-2|-
CASSQDGGDTEAFF
TGTGCCAGCAGCCAAGATGGGGGGGACACTGAAGCTTTCTTT
>TRBJ1-2|-|TRBV6-1|TRBD1
CASSGRSQGVYGYTF
TGTGCCAGCAGTGGACGCTCACAGGGGGTCTATGGCTACACCTTC
>TRBJ2-5|-|TRBV20-1|TRBD2
CSARSGGPEETQYF
TGCAGTGCTCGTAGCGGGGGGCCGGAGGAGACCCAGTACTTC
>TRBJ1-1|-|TRBV21-1|-
CASSKGGENTEAFF
TGTGCCAGCAGCAAGGGAGGAGAGAACACTGAAGCTTTCTTT
>TRBJ2-1|-|TRBV9|TRBD2
CASSVERGLAGGLLSYNEQFF
TGTGCCAGCAGCGTAGAGAGGGGACTAGCGGGGGGGCTATTGTCCTACAATGAGCAGTTCTTC
>TRBJ1-3|-|TRBV6-1|-
CASSQRGLSSGNTIYF
TGTGCCAGCAGCCAAAGGGGCCTGAGCTCTGGAAACACCATATATTTT
>TRBJ1-6|-|TRBV5-6|TRBD1
CASSLMGTGDSPLHF
TGTGCCAGCAGCTTGATGGGGACAGGGGACTCACCCCTCCACTTT
>TRBJ1-5|-|TRBV6-5|TRBD1
CATGTGDQPQHF
TGTGCCACCGGGACAGGGGATCAGCCCCAGCATTTT
>TRBJ2-3|-|TRBV20-1|-
CSARGRADTQYF
TGCAGTGCTAGAGGCAGGGCAGATACGCAGTATTTT
>TRBJ1-1|-|TRBV23-1|-
CASSQPVNTEAFF
TGCGCCAGCAGTCAACCGGTGAACACTGAAGCTTTCTTT
>TRBJ2-3|-|TRBV7-7|-
CASSFSFADTQYF
TGTGCTAGCAGTTTTTCCTTCGCAGATACGCAGTATTTT
>TRBJ2-1|once|TRBV7-6|-
CASSLAPRNEQCF
TGTGCCAGCAGCTTAGCACCGCGCAATGAGCAGTGCTTC
>TRBJ1-3|-|TRBV3-1|-
CASSLDNSGNTIYF
TGTGCCAGCAGCCTGGACAACTCTGGAAACACCATATATTTT
>TRBJ2-4|-|TRBV6-5|TRBD1
CASSYNGGQKNIQYF
TGTGCCAGCAGTTACAATGGGGGACAGAAAAACATTCAGTACTTC
>TRBJ1-4|-|TRBV6-2/TRBV6-3|-
CASSGLQGPNEKLFF
TGTGCCAGCAGCGGACTACAGGGACCTAATGAAAAACTGTTTTTT
>TRBJ2-7|-|TRBV4-1|-
CASSQAPGVSYEQYF
TGCGCCAGCAGCCAAGCGCCAGGGGTTAGTTACGAGCAGTACTTC
>TRBJ2-7|-|TRBV20-1|-
CSGGPEGEQYF
TGCAGTGGGGGGCCCGAAGGCGAGCAGTACTTC
>TRBJ1-2|-|TRBV25-1|-
CASSSTVINYGYTF
TGTGCCAGCAGTTCGACAGTAATTAACTATGGCTACACCTTC
>TRBJ1-3|-|TRBV27|TRBD1
CASSLRDSMDTIYF
TGTGCCAGCAGTCTACGGGACAGTATGGACACCATATATTTT
>TRBJ1-1|-|TRBV30|TRBD1
CASPGRGDTEAFF
TGTGCCTCCCCCGGCAGGGGGGACACTGAAGCTTTCTTT
>TRBJ2-1|-|TRBV11-2|TRBD1
CASSLGGQDNEQFF
TGTGCCAGCAGCTTAGGGGGACAGGACAATGAGCAGTTCTTC
>TRBJ1-1|-|TRBV10-3|-
CAISVAGTDGAFF
TGTGCCATCAGTGTTGCGGGGACCGACGGAGCTTTCTTT
>TRBJ2-2|-|TRBV12-3/TRBV12-4|-
CASSLNWSPANTGELFF
TGTGCCAGCAGTTTAAATTGGTCCCCCGCGAACACCGGGGAGCTGTTTTTT
>TRBJ1-4|-|TRBV4-3|TRBD1
CASSQELDRGSSTNEKLFF
TGCGCCAGCAGCCAAGAGTTGGACAGGGGGAGTTCAACTAATGAAAAACTGTTTTTT
>TRBJ1-2|once|TRBV20-1|TRBD1
CSATSAGTGGYGYTF
TGCAGTGCTACTTCAGCCGGGACAGGGGGCTATGGCTACACCTTC
>TRBJ2-6|-|TRBV5-4|-
CASSLTAAGANVLTF
TGTGCCAGCAGCTTGACTGCGGCCGGGGCCAACGTCCTGACTTTC
>TRBJ2-5|once|TRBV9|-
CASSEGHIIQETQYF
TGTGCCAGCAGCGAGGGACACATAATACAAGAGACCCAGTACTTC
>TRBJ1-1|-|TRBV5-1|TRBD1
CASTLGTGGNTEAFF
TGCGCCAGCACCCTCGGGACAGGGGGGAACACTGAAGCTTTCTTT
>TRBJ2-4|once|TRBV28|-
CASSSPDTIAKNIQYF
TGTGCCAGCAGTTCGCCGGACACGATAGCCAAAAACATTCAGTACTTC
>TRBJ1-2|-|TRBV19|TRBD1
CASEGTGLHGYTF
TGTGCCAGTGAAGGGACAGGGCTCCATGGCTACACCTTC
>TRBJ1-1|-|TRBV20-1|-
CSARVGVHTEAFF
TGCAGTGCTAGAGTGGGGGTGCACACTGAAGCTTTCTTT
>TRBJ2-6|-|TRBV5-1|-
CASSFGFSSGANVLTF
TGCGCCAGCAGCTTCGGGTTTAGCTCTGGGGCCAACGTCCTGACTTTC
>TRBJ2-2|-|TRBV12-5|TRBD2
CASGFLAGTNTGELFF
TGTGCTAGTGGTTTTTTAGCGGGAACGAACACCGGGGAGCTGTTTTTT
>TRBJ1-3|-|TRBV3-1|-
CASSPGGSRNTIYF
TGTGCCAGCAGCCCCGGGGGTTCGCGGAACACCATATATTTT
>TRBJ2-1|-|TRBV3-1|-
CASSQDPADGTYNEQFF
TGTGCCAGCAGCCAAGATCCCGCCGATGGGACTTACAATGAGCAGTTCTTC
>TRBJ1-6|-|TRBV7-3|-
CASSSDSSTNSPLHF
TGTGCCAGCAGCTCGGACAGCTCGACGAATTCACCCCTCCACTTT
>TRBJ1-5|-|TRBV19|-
CASNTGFSNQPQHF
TGTGCCAGTAATACAGGGTTCAGCAATCAGCCCCAGCATTTT
>TRBJ1-2|-|TRBV28|TRBD1
CASSPRQGVDYGYTF
TGTGCCAGCAGTCCTAGACAGGGGGTAGACTATGGCTACACCTTC
>TRBJ1-1|-|TRBV5-1|-
CASSLGDGMNTEAFF
TGCGCCAGCAGCTTGGGGGACGGAATGAACACTGAAGCTTTCTTT
>TRBJ2-3|-|TRBV15|-
CATVANGNTDTQYF
TGTGCCACCGTGGCGAATGGCAACACAGATACGCAGTATTTT
>TRBJ1-2|-|TRBV7-2|-
CASSLEVEFYTF
TGTGCCAGCAGCTTAGAGGTGGAGTTCTACACCTTC
>TRBJ2-1|-|TRBV24-1|TRBD2
CATSDVPGLAGGFNEQFF
TGTGCCACCAGTGATGTCCCGGGACTAGCGGGGGGATTCAATGAGCAGTTCTTC
>TRBJ2-7|-|TRBV29-1|TRBD1
CSVLTGAAYEQYF
TGCAGCGTACTGACAGGGGCGGCCTACGAGCAGTACTTC
>TRBJ2-7|-|TRBV7-9|-
CASTRGPGDEQYF
TGTGCCAGCACGAGAGGGCCAGGGGACGAGCAGTACTTC
>TRBJ2-2|-|TRBV20-1|-
CSAREGRTGELFF
TGCAGTGCTAGAGAAGGCAGAACCGGGGAGCTGTTTTTT
>TRBJ1-3|-|TRBV3-1|-
CASSQDPPGTGNTIYF
TGTGCCAGCAGCCAAGATCCCCCAGGGACTGGAAACACCATATATTTT
>TRBJ1-3|-|TRBV4-2|-
CASSQDDEISGNTIYF
TGTGCCAGCAGCCAAGACGACGAGATCTCTGGAAACACCATATATTTT
>TRBJ2-7|-|TRBV28|TRBD2
CASRRTTSGTSYEQYF
TGTGCCAGCAGGCGAACTACTAGCGGGACCTCCTACGAGCAGTACTTC
>TRBJ1-5|once|TRBV29-1|-
CSAHRGGSHNQPQHF
TGCAGCGCCCACCGGGGGGGCTCCCACAATCAGCCCCAGCATTTT
>TRBJ2-7|-|TRBV30|-
CAWSSPPSGAPSNEQYF
TGTGCCTGGAGTAGCCCCCCTTCAGGGGCCCCTTCCAACGAGCAGTACTTC
>TRBJ1-2|-|TRBV4-2|-
CASSQARTANYGYTF
TGTGCCAGCAGCCAAGCGAGGACAGCTAACTATGGCTACACCTTC
>TRBJ1-6|-|TRBV4-3|-
CASSQGFRVNSPLHF
TGCGCCAGCAGCCAAGGATTCAGGGTAAATTCACCCCTCCACTTT
>TRBJ2-1|-|TRBV4-2|-
CASSQEPGTSPYNEQFF
TGTGCCAGCAGCCAAGAACCCGGGACAAGCCCATACAATGAGCAGTTCTTC
>TRBJ1-2|-|TRBV3-1|-
CASRKAGSDGYTF
TGTGCCAGCCGAAAGGCGGGGTCCGACGGCTACACCTTC